The T cell receptor (beta chain) under discussion was sequenced for a study of T-cell reconstitution after alpha-beta-depleted transplantation in children. In this sample, this clonotype turned up many times. Unique molecular identifiers were incorporated during preparation of the TCRbeta library. TCRdb passed the PCR reads through MiXCR, listing each CDR3 protein once. The sample holds about 230,000 distinct CDR3 sequences, approximately 9.9% seen once. The germline gives CDR1 DFQATT, CDR2 SNEGSKA (reference sequence). The CDR3 runs 12 residues. Trimming cost V 3 bases and J 8 bases, with 10 bases left between them.

The sample was PBMCs from the stem cell graft donor, taken from the stem cell graft. The rearrangement links TRBV20-1 to TRBJ1-4; D unclear. The source of this sequence is a human donor who donated a stem cell graft to a child with SCID. CDR3 DNA sequence: TGCAGTGCTAGCCGGGTAGACGAAAAACTGTTTTTT. It translates to CSASRVDEKLFF.